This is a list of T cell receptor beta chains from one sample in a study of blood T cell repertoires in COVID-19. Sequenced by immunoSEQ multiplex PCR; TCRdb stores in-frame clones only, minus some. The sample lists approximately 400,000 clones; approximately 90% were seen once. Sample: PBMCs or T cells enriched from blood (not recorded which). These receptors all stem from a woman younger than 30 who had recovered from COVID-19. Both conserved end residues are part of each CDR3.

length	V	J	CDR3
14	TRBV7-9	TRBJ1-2	CASSLDLDSYGYTF
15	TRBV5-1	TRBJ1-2	CASSFTGYPNYGYTF
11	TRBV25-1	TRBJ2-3	CAVGQGVSQYF
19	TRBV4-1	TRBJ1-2	CASSFHRDRPISANYGYTF
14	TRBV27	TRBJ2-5	CASSFSRGRETQYF
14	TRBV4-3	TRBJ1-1	CASSQVHPNTEAFF
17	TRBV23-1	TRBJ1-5	CASSHRGAGRASVAQHF
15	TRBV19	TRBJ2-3	CASLGLGGPADTQYF
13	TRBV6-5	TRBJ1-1	CASRPGRRTEAFF
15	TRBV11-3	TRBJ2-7	CASSLAGEGRYEQYF
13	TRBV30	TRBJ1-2	CAWSRGSVYGYTF
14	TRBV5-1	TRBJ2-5	CASSFDTLPETQYF
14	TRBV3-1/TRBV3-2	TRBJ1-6	CASRYGTPHSPLHF
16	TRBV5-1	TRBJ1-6	CASSLYRGEDNSPLHF
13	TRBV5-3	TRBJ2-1	CARSAREPHEQFF
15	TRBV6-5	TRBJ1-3	CASNIQGASGNTIYF
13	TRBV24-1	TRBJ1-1	CATAGTGNTEAFF
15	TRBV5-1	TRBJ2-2	CATNIWGHDSGELFF
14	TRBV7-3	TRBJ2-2	CASSQQGNTGELFF
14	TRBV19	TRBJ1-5	CASMVPYSNQPQHF
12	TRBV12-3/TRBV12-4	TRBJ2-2	CASRLNTGELFF
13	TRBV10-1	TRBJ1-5	CASSDTGSQPQHF